This T cell receptor (beta chain) was identified in a study of blood T cells in healthy people across ages (dated by TCRdb to 2013 to 2016). Background for the entire study: In model experiments, template switching captured roughly one uniquely barcoded TCR beta cDNA molecule for every two T cells. Age-related changes in TCR beta repertoire diversity were measured in the study by deep sequencing normalized with unique cDNA molecular identifiers. Donors were grouped into four age groups: young (average roughly 15 years), middle-aged (about 40), aged (approximately 58) and long-lived (around 80). Donors of different ages were randomly distributed across sequencing lanes to avoid experimental bias. For two donors (one aged 18 to 30 and one aged 80 or older), the study analyzed two additional independent replicas of 1 million unique cDNA reads from the same blood draw.

The donors were roughly 38 Caucasian individuals from Russia, aged roughly 6 to 100 years, who were systemically healthy. Each donor gave 8 to 10 milliliters of peripheral blood, drawn into EDTA-treated Vacutainer tubes. Ficoll-Paque density-gradient centrifugation was used to isolate PBMCs, with at least 6 million obtained per sample. Total RNA, at least 5 micrograms per sample, was extracted from PBMCs with Trizol reagent. Naive CD45RAhigh/CD27high T cell percentages were measured by flow cytometry on a PBMC aliquot from every donor. This clonotype came up a few times. Its binding antigen is unknown. Nothing much larger sits one base from this clone, and base qualities are not available. The CDR3 goes from the cysteine to the phenylalanine over 16 residues. Of the read, only the CDR3 DNA is kept; its 48 bases are in frame from base 1. V is cut back by 8 bases and J by 2 bases, with 16 bases in the junction unmatched. CDR1 SQVTM and CDR2 ANQGSEA are derived from the germline V gene.

Overall study results and their limits: Because donor CMV infection status was unknown, age-related changes in expanded clonotypes were potentially confounded. Compared with the aged group, the long-lived group had more naive CD4+ T cells, fewer expanded clones and increased TCR diversity, a pattern suggesting age selection. The percentage of naive T cells measured by flow cytometry correlated strongly with observed TCR beta diversity. Because profiling used bulk unsorted PBMCs, naive and antigen-experienced compartments could not be compared conclusively. Estimates of total diversity from one million sequenced T cells were regarded as lower bounds and underestimates. As age increased, observed TCR beta diversity per million T cells dropped in a roughly linear way, and a significant reduction was already evident by age around 41.

Library generation was performed with 5' RACE. For sequencing, an Illumina HiSeq 2500 was employed. A second roughly 7 to 11 cycle PCR used a sample-barcoded 5' primer and a J-beta primer mix. A template-switch 5' adaptor carrying 12 random nucleotides introduced a unique molecular identifier onto each TCR beta cDNA molecule. Each sample yielded at least 2.5 million CDR3-containing paired-end reads. First-strand cDNA synthesis was performed from all RNA using the Mint cDNA synthesis kit, with priming by a TRBC-specific oligonucleotide. After uracil-DNA glycosylase treatment, a first 18-cycle PCR used universal primers M1SS and BC2_uni_R on all cDNA. On the study's bioinformatics: Each sample was normalized by randomly selecting 1 million high-quality reads, each carrying a distinct molecular identifier. Reads sharing molecular identifiers were discarded rather than binned into consensus sequences. MiTCR, set to a Q25 quality threshold and the strictest error-elimination algorithm, was used for CDR3 identification, clonotype clustering and error correction. Lower-bound total TCR beta diversity was estimated with a nonparametric unseen species model using Euler transformation. The public reads were reanalyzed by TCRdb: fastp trimming at Q25, MiXCR alignment, in-frame beta chains only. For every CDR3 protein sequence, its rows merge into one entry that carries the most common genes and DNA. The V and J calls reflect TCRdb's pipeline rather than the authors' work. The sample table shows 1.5 million or so distinct CDR3 sequences, and 35% to 45% are seen once. Clones ranked in the top ten supply over 3.5% of the sample.

This TCR derives from a woman in her late teens or twenties in good health. Input material: blood. The rearranged chain carries TRBV29-1 and TRBJ2-3, with 7 bases aligning to TRBD1. At the DNA level, the sequence is TGCAGCATCCTTCCCGGGACAGTGACCATCACAGATACGCAGTATTTT. It translates as CSILPGTVTITDTQYF.